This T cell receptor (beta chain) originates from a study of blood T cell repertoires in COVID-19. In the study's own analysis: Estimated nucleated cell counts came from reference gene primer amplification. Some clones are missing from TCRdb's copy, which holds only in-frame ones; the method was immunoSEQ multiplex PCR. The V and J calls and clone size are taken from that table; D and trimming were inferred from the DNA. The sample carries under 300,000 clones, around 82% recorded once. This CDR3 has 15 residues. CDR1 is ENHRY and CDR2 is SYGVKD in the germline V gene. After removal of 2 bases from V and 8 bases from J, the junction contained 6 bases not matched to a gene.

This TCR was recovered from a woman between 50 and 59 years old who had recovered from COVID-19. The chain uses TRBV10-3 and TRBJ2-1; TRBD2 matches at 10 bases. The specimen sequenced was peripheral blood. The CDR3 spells CAISEQVAGGYEQFF. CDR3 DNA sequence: TGTGCCATCAGTGAGCAAGTAGCGGGGGGTTATGAGCAGTTCTTC.